The present TCR beta chain was sequenced within a study of blood T cell repertoires in COVID-19 (TCRdb year 2020). Study-wide context: The collaborator samples originated in the United States, Italy and Spain and spanned the acute and convalescent phases of COVID-19. A de-identified subject ID, COVID-19 status, age in years and sex were almost always included in the sample metadata. Where available, HLA class I and class II types were taken from metadata supplied by the sample provider and were not determined by assay-based typing. The material from the prospective study consisted of cDNA or gDNA derived from T cells, B-cell-depleted T cells, or PBMCs. Subjects who had been exposed to COVID-19, were actively infected with it, or had recovered from it provided the deeply sampled blood TCRbeta repertoires that made up the dataset. Samples were obtained from the ongoing ImmuneRACE study (first 160 participants) and from over 1,000 subjects provided by 6 global collaborators. A freely available public database, intended as a resource for researchers studying the immune response to SARS-CoV-2, is where the repertoires were released. Overall study outcomes, separate from this receptor: The amount of clinical and demographic metadata varied by source and participant and was provided uncurated.

Regarding this clone: This clone's antigen is unknown. The input lacks base qualities; no much larger clone sits a single base away.

V is reduced by 4 bases and J by 4 bases, leaving a spacing of 10 bases between them. Taken from the germline V gene (reference sequence), the CDR1 and CDR2 loops are LNHDA and SQIVND. Measured from the cysteine to the phenylalanine, the CDR3 is 13 residues long. The sequence is cut down to CDR3 DNA, 39 bases in frame from base 1. The collaborating institutions used their own protocols to collect whole blood in K2EDTA tubes. For TCRbeta analysis, collaborator samples were shipped as frozen whole blood, as isolated PBMCs, or as DNA extracted from either sample type. TCRbeta CDR3 regions were amplified from genomic DNA using the immunoSEQ Assay, a bias-controlled multiplex PCR. On the study's bioinformatics: Within the assay, amplification of reference gene primers was used to estimate how many nucleated cells each sample contained. Sequence reads were collapsed and filtered to measure the absolute abundance of every unique TCRbeta CDR3 rearrangement. For each sample, productive Simpson clonality was calculated as the square root of Simpson's diversity index across productive rearrangements. TCRdb took over this immuneACCESS table, retaining in-frame rearrangements with V and J assigned. Such tables are incomplete; in checked studies, under half of the missing clones stem from an unresolved V gene, and the remainder is unexplained. The V and J calls and the clone size are those of that table, but D and trimming were determined from the DNA. For this sample there are 95,000 to 150,000 clones; just under 80% appear just once. 25% of the sample is held by the ten biggest clonotypes.

This sequence was found in a human donor in a cohort sampled during active COVID-19. In this chain, TRBV19 is recombined with TRBJ1-1; confidence is insufficient to name the D gene. The sequenced sample consisted of peripheral blood. The CDR3 amino acid sequence is: CASSTSGGTEAFF. DNA sequence: TGTGCCAGTAGTACATCAGGTGGCACTGAAGCTTTCTTT. Reference TRBV19 and TRBJ1-1 genes cover what lies past the CDR3, so the full variable domain is DGGITQSPKYLFRKEGQNVTLSCEQNLNHDAMYWYRQDPGQGLRLIYYSQIVNDFQKGDIAEGYSVSREKKESFPLTVTSAQKNPTAFYLCASSTSGGTEAFFGQGTRLTVV.